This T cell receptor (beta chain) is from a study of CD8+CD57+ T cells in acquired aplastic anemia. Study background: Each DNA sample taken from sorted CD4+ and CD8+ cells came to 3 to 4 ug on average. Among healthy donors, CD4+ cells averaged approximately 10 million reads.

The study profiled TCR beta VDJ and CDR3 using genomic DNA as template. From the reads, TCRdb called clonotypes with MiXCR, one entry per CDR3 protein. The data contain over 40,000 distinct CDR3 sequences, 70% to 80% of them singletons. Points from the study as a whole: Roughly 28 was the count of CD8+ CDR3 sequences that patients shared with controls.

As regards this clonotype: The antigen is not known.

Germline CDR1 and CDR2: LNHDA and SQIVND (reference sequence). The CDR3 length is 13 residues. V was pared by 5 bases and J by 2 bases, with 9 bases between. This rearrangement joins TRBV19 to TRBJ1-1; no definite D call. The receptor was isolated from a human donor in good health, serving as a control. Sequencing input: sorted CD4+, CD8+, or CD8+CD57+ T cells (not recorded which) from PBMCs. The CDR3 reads CASSATDNTEAFF. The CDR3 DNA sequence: TGTGCCAGTAGTGCCACGGATAACACTGAAGCTTTCTTT.